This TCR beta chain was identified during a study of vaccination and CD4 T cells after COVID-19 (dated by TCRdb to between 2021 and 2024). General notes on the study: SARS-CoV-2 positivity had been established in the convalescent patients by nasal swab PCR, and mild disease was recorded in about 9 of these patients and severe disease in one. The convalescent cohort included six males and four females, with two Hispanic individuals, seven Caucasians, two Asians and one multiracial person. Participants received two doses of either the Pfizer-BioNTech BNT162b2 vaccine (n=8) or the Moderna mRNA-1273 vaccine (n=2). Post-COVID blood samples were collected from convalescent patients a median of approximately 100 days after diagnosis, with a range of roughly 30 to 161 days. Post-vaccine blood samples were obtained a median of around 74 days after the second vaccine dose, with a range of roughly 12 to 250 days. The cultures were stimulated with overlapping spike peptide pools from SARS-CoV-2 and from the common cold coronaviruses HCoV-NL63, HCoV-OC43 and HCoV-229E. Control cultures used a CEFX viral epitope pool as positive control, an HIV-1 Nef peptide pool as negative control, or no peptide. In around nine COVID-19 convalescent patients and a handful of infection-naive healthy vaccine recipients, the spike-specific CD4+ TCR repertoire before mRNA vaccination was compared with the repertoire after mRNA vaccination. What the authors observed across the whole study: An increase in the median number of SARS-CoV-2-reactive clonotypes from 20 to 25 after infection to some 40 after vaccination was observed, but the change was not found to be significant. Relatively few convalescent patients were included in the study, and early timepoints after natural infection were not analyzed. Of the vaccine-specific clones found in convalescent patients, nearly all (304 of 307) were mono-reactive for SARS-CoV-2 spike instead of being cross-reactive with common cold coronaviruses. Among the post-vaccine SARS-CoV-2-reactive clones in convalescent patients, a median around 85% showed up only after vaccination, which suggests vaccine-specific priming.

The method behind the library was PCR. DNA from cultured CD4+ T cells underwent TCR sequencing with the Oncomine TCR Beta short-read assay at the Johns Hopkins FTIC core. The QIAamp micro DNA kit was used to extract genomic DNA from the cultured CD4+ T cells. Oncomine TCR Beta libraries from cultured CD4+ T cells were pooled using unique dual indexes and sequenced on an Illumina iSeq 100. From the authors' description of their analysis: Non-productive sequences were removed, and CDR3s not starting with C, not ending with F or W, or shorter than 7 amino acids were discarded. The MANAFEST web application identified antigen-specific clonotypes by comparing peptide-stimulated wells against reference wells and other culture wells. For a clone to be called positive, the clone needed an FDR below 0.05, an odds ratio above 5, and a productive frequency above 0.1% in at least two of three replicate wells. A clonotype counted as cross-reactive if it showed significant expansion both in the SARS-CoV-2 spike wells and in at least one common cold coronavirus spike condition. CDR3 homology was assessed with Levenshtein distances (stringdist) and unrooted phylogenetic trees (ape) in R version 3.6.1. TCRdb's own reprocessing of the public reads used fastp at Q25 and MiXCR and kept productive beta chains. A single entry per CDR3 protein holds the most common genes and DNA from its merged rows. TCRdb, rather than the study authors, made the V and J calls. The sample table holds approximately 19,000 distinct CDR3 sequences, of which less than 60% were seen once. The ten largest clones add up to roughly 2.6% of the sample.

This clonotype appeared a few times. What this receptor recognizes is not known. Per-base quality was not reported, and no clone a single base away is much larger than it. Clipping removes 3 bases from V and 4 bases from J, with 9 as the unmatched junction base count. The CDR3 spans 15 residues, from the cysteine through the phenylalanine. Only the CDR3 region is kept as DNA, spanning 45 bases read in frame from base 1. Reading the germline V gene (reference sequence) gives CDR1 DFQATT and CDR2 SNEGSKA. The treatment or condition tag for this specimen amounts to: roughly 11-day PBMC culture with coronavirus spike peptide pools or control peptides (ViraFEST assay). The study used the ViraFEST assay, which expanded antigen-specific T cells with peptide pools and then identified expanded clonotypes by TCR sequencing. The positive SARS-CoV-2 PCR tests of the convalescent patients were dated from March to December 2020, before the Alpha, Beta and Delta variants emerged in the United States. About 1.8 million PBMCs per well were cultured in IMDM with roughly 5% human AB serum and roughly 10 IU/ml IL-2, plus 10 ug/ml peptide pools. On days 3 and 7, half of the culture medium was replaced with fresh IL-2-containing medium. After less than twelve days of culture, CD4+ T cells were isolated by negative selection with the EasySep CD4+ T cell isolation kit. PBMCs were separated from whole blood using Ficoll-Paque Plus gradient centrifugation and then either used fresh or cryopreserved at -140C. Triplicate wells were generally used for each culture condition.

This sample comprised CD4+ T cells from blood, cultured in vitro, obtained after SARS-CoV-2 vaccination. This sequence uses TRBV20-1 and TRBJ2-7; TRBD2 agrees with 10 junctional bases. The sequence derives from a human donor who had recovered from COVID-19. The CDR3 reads CSASRSSSGGYEQYF. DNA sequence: TGCAGTGCTAGTAGATCGTCTAGCGGGGGATACGAGCAGTACTTC.